This T cell receptor beta chain was captured by sequencing in a study of cytotoxic CD8 clonotypes in ibrutinib-treated CLL. Method: immunoSEQ multiplex PCR; TCRdb's copy keeps in-frame clones and lacks some. The sample carries 110,000 to 150,000 clones, around 93% recorded once. This TCR came from a human donor with chronic lymphocytic leukemia. The specimen was PBMCs, collected after 12 months of ibrutinib treatment.

In DNA, the CDR3 is TGTGCCAGCAGTTACGGACAGGGGTCGGGTGAGCAGTACTTC. Its protein product is CASSYGQGSGEQYF. V is TRBV6-6 and J is TRBJ2-7; the match to TRBD1 covers 9 bases. The CDR3 consists of 14 residues. Germline trimming cut 2 bases from V and 7 bases from J; bases unmatched to any gene: 6. The germline V gene has CDR1 MNHNY and CDR2 SVGAGI (reference sequence).